This T cell receptor (beta chain) was identified during a study of T cells expressing NK-cell markers (dated by TCRdb to about 2020). Some background on the complete study: Three sorted T-cell subsets (CD3+CD56+NKG2C+, CD3+CD56+NKG2C- and CD3+CD56-NKG2C+) from fewer than 10 donors had their TCR beta-chain repertoires profiled. Among the eight sequenced donors, seven were HCMV-seropositive and one was HCMV-seronegative. The study sequenced eight donors, all healthy volunteers chosen at random: three men and five women. Sequencing of the libraries produced 2 x 150 bp reads on Illumina HiSeq 2000/2500, MiSeq or NextSeq. Broad study findings and their caveats: Whether the expanded NKG2C-expressing T cell clones were specific for HCMV antigens was left unclear. In six donors, the dominant CD3+CD56+NKG2C+ clonotypes were found to rank among the top 10 CD8+ clonotypes and to make up about 1.0-8% of CD8+ T cells. Those dominant clonotypes were again the most abundant among CD3+CD56-NKG2C+ cells in a few donors, at about 28.3-65%.

To determine HCMV serostatus, a commercial ELISA kit was used to detect HCMV-specific IgG in serum. Ficoll density gradient centrifugation was used to isolate peripheral blood mononuclear cells from blood. CDR1 SNHLY and CDR2 FYNNEI were looked up in the germline V gene. The CDR3 spans 14 residues, from the cysteine through the phenylalanine. DNA was not recorded. With regard to this clonotype: It lacks a known antigen.

The sequencer listed for this sample is Illumina HiSeq 2000. TCR beta cDNA libraries were prepared using 5'RACE template switching, which introduced a universal primer site and unique molecular identifiers. cDNA synthesis was primed from the TCR beta constant segment and was followed by two successive PCR amplification steps. The paper's processing steps were these. MIGEC was used to demultiplex reads and group reads by UMI, and MiTCR was used to assemble and quantify clonotypes. Only TCR cDNA sequences supported by at least two reads were kept to exclude erroneous sequences. Downstream repertoire analysis used the tcR package, and clonotypes were matched across fractions by CDR3 nucleotide sequence plus V segment. VDJmatch was used to annotate antigen specificity against VDJdb, with one amino acid substitution in CDR3 permitted. Based on TCRdb reprocessing of the reads, there is one entry per CDR3 protein sequence, and DNA is missing. These V and J calls rely on TCRdb rather than the paper's analysis. The sample's table lists a count of hundreds of thousands of distinct CDR3 sequences. Clones ranked in the top ten supply roughly 4.2% of the sample.

The TCR originated in a woman aged 18 to 75 in good health. The sequence is built from TRBV2 and TRBJ1-2; the D call of TRBD1 rests on TCRdb alone, since no DNA is present to check it. The sequenced sample was blood T cells: a sorted CD56 or NKG2C T cell subset, CD4+ or CD8+ T cells, or bulk PBMC T cells (not recorded which). The CDR3 is CAGTPGQHNYGYTF.